This passage covers 26 T cell receptor beta chains from one sample sequenced in a study of early T cells in non-severe SARS-CoV-2 infection. Via MiXCR, TCRdb re-called the 5' RACE reads, giving one row per CDR3 protein. Of approximately 81,000 distinct CDR3 sequences listed, 5% to 6.5% are singletons. The sample was whole blood. All receptors derive from an adult who was a healthcare worker with PCR-confirmed SARS-CoV-2 infection or an uninfected control (not recorded which).

This rearrangement joins TRBV11-2 to TRBJ2-2; D uncertain. Germline-derived CDR1 and CDR2 are SGHAT and FQNNGV. Trimming pared 1 base from V and 0 bases from J, leaving 6 bases between. The CDR3 totals 15 residues. DNA of the CDR3: TGTGCCAGCAGCTTAGCGGGTGCGAACACCGGGGAGCTGTTTTTT. The encoded protein is CASSLAGANTGELFF.

Many counts were recorded for this clonotype. This rearrangement joins TRBV29-1 to TRBJ2-1, with TRBD1 identical over 8 bases. The CDR3 length is 16 residues. The J segment lost 4 bases and the V segment lost 6 bases, leaving 14 bases of the junction unmatched. Looked up from germline, CDR1 is SQVTM and CDR2 is ANQGSEA. The CDR3, as DNA: TGCAGCGTCGATCCTCCGGGACAGGCTCTATACAATGAGCAGTTCTTC. As protein: CSVDPPGQALYNEQFF.

The CDR3 reads CASSMGQRGGPYEQYF. In DNA form, the CDR3 reads TGTGCCAGCAGTATGGGCCAGCGGGGAGGGCCGTACGAGCAGTACTTC. J is TRBJ2-7 and V is TRBV6-6, with 7 bases lining up with TRBD2. The CDR3 loop spans 16 amino acids. Germline-derived CDR1 and CDR2 are MNHNY and SVGAGI (reference sequence). The V gene end was trimmed by 5 bases and the J gene end by 4 bases; junction bases not matched to a gene: 14.

This clonotype was recorded at least ten times. The chain combines TRBV20-1 with TRBJ2-7; 12 bases map to TRBD2. With V trimmed by 6 bases and J by 2 bases, 8 bases remained unmatched. CDR1 and CDR2 from the germline V gene are DFQATT and SNEGSKA (reference sequence). The CDR3 totals 15 residues. The CDR3 region has the DNA TGCAGTGCCAGTTCGACTAGCGGGAGCACCTACGAGCAGTACTTC. Residues: CSASSTSGSTYEQYF.

This clonotype was recorded many times. CDR3 in amino acids: CASSEDDRGLAEQYF. The CDR3, as DNA: TGTGCCAGCAGTGAAGACGACAGGGGGCTTGCCGAGCAGTACTTC. This chain uses TRBV2 with TRBJ2-7; 10 nucleotides match TRBD1. CDR1 SNHLY and CDR2 FYNNEI come from the germline V gene. Germline trimming cut 1 base from V and 6 bases from J; bases unmatched to any gene: 6. This CDR3 comprises 15 residues.

This clonotype has more than one count but fewer than ten. V gene TRBV12-3 or TRBV12-4 combines with J gene TRBJ1-2; a possible D gene is TRBD1 (5 bases). Trimming took 2 bases from V and 3 from J, leaving 10 bases between them. CDR3 length equals 14 residues. The CDR3 DNA reads as TGTGCCAGCAGTTTATCAAGGGGACACTATGGCTACACCTTC. This encodes CASSLSRGHYGYTF.

This clonotype was seen more than once but under ten times. The CDR3 region has the DNA TGTGCCAGCAGCCAAGACCTAAGAAATGAGCAGTTCTTC. The encoded protein is CASSQDLRNEQFF. J is TRBJ2-1 and V is TRBV3-1, with D uncertain. CDR3 length equals 13 residues. Germline CDR1 reads LGHDT; CDR2 reads YNNKEL (reference sequence). V lost 0 bases and J lost 7, with 7 bases in between.

This clonotype was recorded many times. This chain connects TRBV6-5 to TRBJ1-6; D is possibly TRBD1 (6 bases). This CDR3 has 16 residues. Germline V gene data show CDR1 as MNHEY and CDR2 as SVGAGI. V dropped 0 bases and J dropped 9 bases, with 15 bases sitting between them. CDR3 coding DNA: TGTGCCAGCAGTTACTCGATCGGGGGGCAGAGTTCACCCCTCCACTTT. It yields the protein CASSYSIGGQSSPLHF.

This clonotype was detected ten times or more. The chain employs TRBV7-9 and TRBJ2-7, with D possibly called TRBD1 or TRBD2 (5 bases each). The V gene lost 3 bases and the J gene lost 5 bases, with 5 bases spanning the gap. The CDR3 sequence is 11 residues long. CDR1 and CDR2 (germline): SEHNR, FQNEAQ (reference sequence). The CDR3 is CASSLGDEQYF. CDR3 nucleotides: TGTGCCAGCAGCTTGGGGGACGAGCAGTACTTC.

In this sample, this clonotype turned up a few times. The genes are TRBV7-8 and TRBJ2-5; no reliable D call. The CDR3 contains 12 residues. Deletions cut 3 bases from V and 7 bases from J, with 9 bases between. Germline CDR1 is SGHVS and CDR2 is FQNEAQ. The CDR3 region has the DNA TGTGCCAGCAGCTTCGAGGTTTGGACCCAGTACTTC. This encodes CASSFEVWTQYF.

This clonotype has a count of ten or more. The chain links TRBV25-1 to TRBJ1-1, with D hard to call. The V end lost 5 bases, the J end lost 2 bases, and 12 bases lay between the germline ends. Germline CDR1 reads MGHDK; CDR2 reads SYGVNS. The CDR3 contains 14 residues. This chain's CDR3 is CASSPRRINTEAFF. The DNA for the CDR3 is TGTGCCAGCAGTCCCCGACGGATAAACACTGAAGCTTTCTTT. Complete variable domain (other parts from reference TRBV25-1 and TRBJ1-1): EADIYQTPRYLVIGTGKKITLECSQTMGHDKMYWYQQDPGMELHLIHYSYGVNSTEKGDLSSESTVSRIRTEHFPLTLESARPSHTSQYLCASSPRRINTEAFFGQGTRLTVV.

In its sample, this clonotype was seen many times. The V gene is TRBV20-1, the J gene TRBJ1-6, with TRBD1 identical over 7 bases. CDR3 size: 13 residues. The V segment lost 4 bases and the J segment 6 bases; nucleotides outside the gene matches: 3. Germline V lookup: CDR1 DFQATT, CDR2 SNEGSKA (reference sequence). CDR3: CSAMGTVNSPLHF. CDR3 coding DNA: TGCAGTGCTATGGGGACAGTTAATTCACCCCTCCACTTT.

This clonotype came up many times. The chain combines TRBV7-9 with TRBJ2-2, with D maybe TRBD2 (5 bases). The CDR3 sequence is 12 residues long. Looked up from germline, CDR1 is SEHNR and CDR2 is FQNEAQ (reference sequence). DNA of the CDR3: TGTGTAGCGTACCGAAACACCGGGGAGCTGTTTTTT. Encoded protein: CVAYRNTGELFF.

This clonotype has only a few counts. The rearrangement links TRBV5-1 to TRBJ2-1; 8 bases agree with TRBD1. There are 15 residues in the CDR3. The trim removed 1 base at V and 1 base at J, leaving 1 base unmatched. CDR1 and CDR2 from the germline V gene are SGHRS and YFSETQ. As DNA, the CDR3 is TGCGCCAGCAGCTTGCAGGGGGCTTCCTACAATGAGCAGTTCTTC. This codes for CASSLQGASYNEQFF.

This clonotype was picked up many times. The chain uses TRBV20-1 and TRBJ1-4; perhaps TRBD1 as D (6 bases). The CDR3 runs 15 residues. Germline V lookup: CDR1 DFQATT, CDR2 SNEGSKA (reference sequence). The V end lost 0 bases, the J end lost 8 bases, and 16 bases lay between the germline ends. The CDR3 loop reads CSARDYGQNEEKLFF. The CDR3 coding sequence is TGCAGTGCTAGAGATTACGGACAGAATGAAGAAAAACTGTTTTTT.

The rearrangement uses TRBV10-1 and TRBJ2-5, with D hard to call. The CDR3 consists of 12 residues. Trimming took off 6 bases at V and 5 bases at J, with 10 bases between the two ends. CDR1 is WNHNN, CDR2 SYGVQD, per germline (reference sequence). The CDR3: CASSDPGETQYF. The CDR3 nucleotides read TGCGCCAGCAGCGACCCCGGCGAGACCCAGTACTTC.

In this sample, this clonotype turned up many times. V usage is TRBV2 and J usage is TRBJ2-3, with 13 nucleotides matching TRBD2. The CDR3 covers 19 residues. Per the germline V gene, CDR1 is SNHLY and CDR2 is FYNNEI. With 7 bases clipped from V and 0 bases from J, the junction kept 13 bases outside the gene matches. CDR3: CASNPDPGLAGLSTDTQYF. Here the CDR3 DNA reads TGTGCCAGCAATCCCGATCCGGGACTAGCGGGGCTAAGCACAGATACGCAGTATTTT.

This clonotype was recorded many times. V is TRBV7-2 and J is TRBJ1-4; 9 bases fit TRBD1. This CDR3 spans 15 amino acids. Germline V gene data show CDR1 as SGHTA and CDR2 as FQGNSA. Germline trimming cut 1 base from V and 6 bases from J; bases unmatched to any gene: 3. The CDR3 here is CASSLDRGRDEKLFF. CDR3 bases: TGTGCCAGCAGCTTAGACAGGGGGCGCGATGAAAAACTGTTTTTT. The whole variable domain, remainder taken from reference TRBV7-2 and TRBJ1-4, is GAGVSQSPSNKVTEKGKDVELRCDPISGHTALYWYRQSLGQGLEFLIYFQGNSAPDKSGLPSDRFSAERTGGSVSTLTIQRTQQEDSAVYLCASSLDRGRDEKLFFGSGTQLSVL.

This sequence joins TRBV11-1 and TRBJ2-7, with a possible D match to TRBD1 (5 bases). The V gene lost 4 bases and the J gene lost 4 bases, with 20 bases spanning the gap. Germline-derived CDR1 and CDR2 are SGHAT and FQDESV (reference sequence). The CDR3 sequence is 16 residues long. CDR3 sequence (DNA): TGTGCCAGCAGCTCCCAGAGTAAGGACAAGATTTACGAGCAGTACTTC. Amino acids: CASSSQSKDKIYEQYF.

In this sample, this clonotype turned up a few times. The chain has TRBV7-9 and TRBJ2-3, with 13 bases identical to TRBD2. V lost 3 bases, J lost 2 bases, and 20 bases stayed unmatched. CDR1 is SEHNR, CDR2 FQNEAQ, per germline (reference sequence). CDR3 size: 22 residues. Here the CDR3 reads CASSLQGTPRGLAGVPTDTQYF. Written as DNA, the CDR3 is TGTGCCAGCAGCTTGCAAGGGACCCCCCGAGGACTAGCGGGAGTCCCCACAGATACGCAGTATTTT.

The CDR3 DNA sequence: TGTGCCAGCAGCTTACGTTTGGGGCGGAATACTGAAGCTTTCTTT. Translated, it gives CASSLRLGRNTEAFF. The chain joins TRBV7-2 to TRBJ1-1; a possible D gene is TRBD1 (5 bases). Between the trimmed V and J ends, which lost 2 bases and 5 bases, there was a span of 15 bases. The length of the CDR3 is 15 residues. Germline V gives CDR1 SGHTA, CDR2 FQGNSA.

This clonotype appeared many times. The J gene is TRBJ2-7, the V gene TRBV23-1; unclear D gene. TRBV23-1 is treated as an ORF (open reading frame) with a function not yet certain. The V end lost 3 bases, the J end lost 2 bases, and 20 bases lay between the germline ends. The CDR3 has 17 residues. The CDR3 reads CASSHPVKSGRAYEQYF. Here the CDR3 DNA reads TGCGCCAGCAGTCACCCCGTAAAAAGTGGCCGCGCCTACGAGCAGTACTTC.

This clonotype was observed a few times. The chain carries TRBV11-2 and TRBJ1-2; D unresolved. V lost 1 base and J lost 5, with 8 bases in between. CDR3 length: 13 amino acids. Germline values: CDR1 SGHAT, CDR2 FQNNGV. The CDR3 nucleotides are TGTGCCAGCAGCTTAGCTCCCGGGTATGGCTACACCTTC. Translation gives CASSLAPGYGYTF. The variable domain in full, completed from reference TRBV11-2 and TRBJ1-2, reads EAGVAQSPRYKIIEKRQSVAFWCNPISGHATLYWYQQILGQGPKLLIQFQNNGVVDDSQLPKDRFSAERLKGVDSTLKIQPAKLEDSAVYLCASSLAPGYGYTFGSGTRLTVV.

The CDR3 DNA follows: TGTGCCAGCAGCTTATTACAGAACACTGAAGCTTTCTTT. Encoded protein: CASSLLQNTEAFF. The chain carries TRBV7-9 and TRBJ1-1, with D unresolved. Germline CDR1 reads SEHNR; CDR2 reads FQNEAQ (reference sequence). The CDR3 has 13 amino acids. V dropped 2 bases and J dropped 1 base, with 5 bases sitting between them. The variable domain in full, completed from reference TRBV7-9 and TRBJ1-1, reads DTGVSQNPRHKITKRGQNVTFRCDPISEHNRLYWYRQTLGQGPEFLTYFQNEAQLEKSRLLSDRFSAERPKGSFSTLEIQRTEQGDSAMYLCASSLLQNTEAFFGQGTRLTVV.

J is TRBJ1-1 and V is TRBV12-3 or TRBV12-4, with a possible D match to TRBD1 (5 bases). The CDR3 runs to 14 residues. V was cut by 6 bases and J by 4 bases, with 15 bases left in between. CDR3 region: CASSPNLGGTEAFF. For the CDR3, the DNA is TGTGCCAGCAGCCCAAACCTGGGGGGCACTGAAGCTTTCTTT.

The table lists this clonotype with many counts. In DNA, the CDR3 is TGCGCCAGCAGCCAAGATCTGGGGTCAGATACGCAGTATTTT. It yields the protein CASSQDLGSDTQYF. The genes are TRBV4-3 and TRBJ2-3; D gene ambiguous. The CDR3 totals 14 residues. CDR1 and CDR2 from the germline V gene are LGHNA and YSLEER. Trimming pared 0 bases from V and 4 bases from J, leaving 8 bases between.